Sequencing of this T cell receptor beta chain was carried out in a study of breast tumors, draining lymph nodes, adjacent tissues. This clonotype has at least ten counts. MiXCR, run by TCRdb on the multiplex PCR reads, gives a single entry per CDR3 protein. The sample lists fewer than 300,000 distinct CDR3 sequences, about a third occurring once. This CDR3 is 16 amino acids long. The ends were cut back, 5 bases at V and 0 bases at J, with 18 bases in the middle. Germline V gene sequence: CDR1 DFQATT, CDR2 SNEGSKA (reference sequence). The lymph nodes were axillary draining lymph nodes from breast cancer patients.

The material sequenced was axillary lymph node tissue. The chain couples TRBV20-1 to TRBJ2-3; a possible D gene is TRBD2 (6 bases). This receptor was taken from a female donor with breast cancer. Some clones in this sample may be carry-over from other donors' samples. For the CDR3, the DNA is TGCAGTGCTCCGAACCAACTAGCTTCTAGCACAGATACGCAGTATTTT. Protein sequence: CSAPNQLASSTDTQYF.